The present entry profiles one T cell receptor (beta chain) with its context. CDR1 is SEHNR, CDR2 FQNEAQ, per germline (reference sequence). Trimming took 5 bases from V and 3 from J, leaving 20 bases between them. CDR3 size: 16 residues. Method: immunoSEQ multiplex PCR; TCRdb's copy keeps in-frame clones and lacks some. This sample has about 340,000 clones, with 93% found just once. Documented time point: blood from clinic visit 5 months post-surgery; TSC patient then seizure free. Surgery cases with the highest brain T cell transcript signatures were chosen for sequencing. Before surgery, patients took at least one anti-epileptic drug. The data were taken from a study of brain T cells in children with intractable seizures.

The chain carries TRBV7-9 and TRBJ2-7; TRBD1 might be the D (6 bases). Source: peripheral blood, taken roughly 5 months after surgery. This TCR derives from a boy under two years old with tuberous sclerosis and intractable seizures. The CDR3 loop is CASSPMLGASNYEQYF. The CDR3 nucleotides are TGTGCCAGCAGCCCTATGTTGGGGGCCTCCAACTACGAGCAGTACTTC.